The 27 T cell receptor beta chains below all came from one sample that was sequenced in a study of T cell changes during pregnancy in multiple sclerosis. Data came from immunoSEQ multiplex PCR; TCRdb stores just in-frame clones and leaves some out. The sample includes about 34,000 clones, approximately 90% of them seen just once. The specimen comprised CD8+ T cells from peripheral blood mononuclear cells, sampled in the third trimester of pregnancy. The receptors were sampled from a female donor with multiple sclerosis, enrolled in a pregnancy study.

The DNA of the CDR3 is TGTGCCATCAGTGGGGGACTGGGAAGGAACACTGAAGCTTTCTTT. As protein: CAISGGLGRNTEAFF. The chain couples TRBV10-3 to TRBJ1-1; maybe TRBD1 (5 bases). V was clipped by 4 bases and J by 1 base, with 13 bases between them. The CDR3 totals 15 residues. Germline CDR1 is ENHRY and CDR2 is SYGVKD.

The V and J genes are TRBV7-6 and TRBJ1-1, with a tentative D call TRBD1 (5 bases). Per germline, CDR1 SGHVS and CDR2 FNYEAQ. The V end lost 4 bases, the J end lost 10 bases, and 13 bases lay between the germline ends. The CDR3 is made up of 12 amino acids. Here the CDR3 reads CASSSSGFVAFF. The CDR3 bases are TGTGCCAGCAGCTCTTCAGGGTTTGTAGCTTTCTTT.

This clone showed up just once. This chain uses TRBV19 with TRBJ1-5, with a tentative D call TRBD1 (5 bases). V gave up 6 bases and J gave up 7 bases, with 13 bases separating them. The CDR3 extends over 13 amino acids. CDR1 LNHDA and CDR2 SQIVND come from the germline V gene (reference sequence). CDR3 DNA: TGTGCCAGTAGCAGTGGGGCGAACCAGCCCCAGCATTTT. The encoded protein is CASSSGANQPQHF.

The J gene is TRBJ1-5, the V gene TRBV9; D remains ambiguous. V was clipped by 4 bases and J by 0 bases, with 5 bases between them. There are 13 residues in the CDR3. Germline V CDR1 and CDR2: SGDLS, YYNGEE. Here the CDR3 reads CASSPYSNQPQHF. As DNA, the CDR3 is TGTGCCAGCAGCCCCTATAGCAATCAGCCCCAGCATTTT.

V gene TRBV7-2 combines with J gene TRBJ1-4, with D unclear. Trimming stripped 5 bases from V and 5 bases from J, with 12 bases between. Germline V gene lookup returns CDR1 SGHTA and CDR2 FQGNSA. The CDR3 is 14 amino acids. Here the CDR3 DNA reads TGTGCCAGCAGCCCTGGGCGGGAAAATGAAAAACTGTTTTTT. Translation: CASSPGRENEKLFF.

The chain uses TRBV9 and TRBJ2-3; the match to TRBD2 covers 10 bases. Germline V CDR1 and CDR2: SGDLS, YYNGEE. This CDR3 contains 16 residues. Trimming removed 2 bases from V and 3 bases from J; junction bases left unmatched: 6. In DNA form, the CDR3 reads TGTGCCAGCAGCGTGGAGAGTAGCGGGGGGACAGATACGCAGTATTTT. Its translation is CASSVESSGGTDTQYF. Combining the CDR3 with reference TRBV9 and TRBJ2-3 gives the whole variable domain DSGVTQTPKHLITATGQRVTLRCSPRSGDLSVYWYQQSLDQGLQFLIQYYNGEERAKGNILERFSAQQFPDLHSELNLSSLELGDSALYFCASSVESSGGTDTQYFGPGTRLTVL.

V and J are TRBV27 and TRBJ1-1, with D unclear. The V gene's germline CDR1 is MNHEY and CDR2 SMNVEV (reference sequence). V lost 3 bases and J 7 bases, leaving 15 bases between the germline ends. The CDR3 is 14 amino acids. CDR3 in amino acids: CASSFYGGLIEAFF. DNA of the CDR3: TGTGCCAGCAGTTTCTACGGAGGCTTAATTGAAGCTTTCTTT.

J is TRBJ1-1 and V is TRBV14, with D hard to call. Germline CDR1 SGHDN, CDR2 FVKESK. Trimming took off 1 base at V and 4 bases at J, with 10 bases between the two ends. The CDR3 loop spans 14 amino acids. The CDR3 reads CASSQGEGGTEAFF. The CDR3 nucleotides are TGTGCCAGCAGCCAAGGCGAGGGAGGCACTGAAGCTTTCTTT.

J is TRBJ1-2 and V is TRBV9, with a tentative D call TRBD1 (6 bases). This CDR3 comprises 13 residues. V gave up 3 bases and J gave up 1 base, with 7 bases separating them. Germline CDR1 and CDR2: SGDLS and YYNGEE. Here the CDR3 reads CASSDRVNYGYTF. The CDR3 DNA reads as TGTGCCAGCAGCGACAGGGTTAACTATGGCTACACCTTC.

This chain joins TRBV6-4 and TRBJ2-1; TRBD2 aligns across 11 bases. The length of the CDR3 is 15 residues. The germline V gene has CDR1 MRHNA and CDR2 SNTAGT. The V gene end was trimmed by 5 bases and the J gene end by 6 bases; junction bases not matched to a gene: 6. CDR3 DNA sequence: TGTGCCAGCAGTCCCACTAGCGGGGGAGGCAATGAGCAGTTCTTC. It encodes CASSPTSGGGNEQFF.

The V call is TRBV27, the J call TRBJ2-5; 8 nucleotides match TRBD2. CDR1 is MNHEY, CDR2 SMNVEV, per germline (reference sequence). CDR3 length: 14 residues. CDR3 coding DNA: TGTGCTTCGAGCGGGGGTTTCAAGGGAGAGACCCAGTACTTC. Residues: CASSGGFKGETQYF.

The chain is built from TRBV7-2 and TRBJ2-5; 11 bases align to TRBD2. The J segment lost 9 bases and the V segment lost 1 base, leaving 10 bases of the junction unmatched. The length of the CDR3 is 16 residues. Per germline, CDR1 SGHTA and CDR2 FQGNSA. The CDR3 DNA reads TGTGCCAGCAGCTTAGTAGCGGGGGGGCTAAGGGAGGCCCAGTACTTC. It translates to CASSLVAGGLREAQYF.

The chain combines TRBV6-6 with TRBJ1-6; perhaps TRBD1 as D (5 bases). The V gene's germline CDR1 is MNHNY and CDR2 SVGAGI (reference sequence). Between the trimmed V and J ends, which lost 0 bases and 7 bases, there was a span of 10 bases. CDR3 length equals 15 residues. For the CDR3, the DNA is TGTGCCAGCAGTTACTCGGTCCAGGGAAATTCACCCCTCCACTTT. Its translation is CASSYSVQGNSPLHF.

A remark on this clone: Its ends do not fully match the called genes, so a read error is possible. The V call is TRBV6-5, the J call TRBJ2-1; D may be TRBD1 (6 bases). Germline V CDR1 and CDR2: MNHEY, SVGAGI. The CDR3 is 10 amino acids. The CDR3 spells CASRGAGWVF. Written as DNA, the CDR3 is TGTGCCAGCAGGGGGGCCGGGTGGGTCTTC.

The chain uses TRBV5-6 and TRBJ2-1; unclear D gene. The V gene's germline CDR1 is SGHDT and CDR2 YYEEEE. The V and J ends lost 4 bases and 0 bases respectively, with 14 bases between them. The CDR3 has 16 amino acids. Written as DNA, the CDR3 is TGTGCCAGCAGCAAGGAGACGGCGAGCTCCTACAATGAGCAGTTCTTC. Translated, it gives CASSKETASSYNEQFF.

The V gene is TRBV7-6, the J gene TRBJ1-5; D unclear. The CDR3 sequence is 13 residues long. V was cut by 5 bases and J by 7 bases, with 12 bases left in between. Germline V lookup: CDR1 SGHVS, CDR2 FNYEAQ. The CDR3: CASSASGFQPQHF. The DNA for the CDR3 is TGTGCCAGCAGCGCGAGCGGATTCCAGCCCCAGCATTTT.

CDR3: CASSSMQRGDTDTQYF. For the CDR3, the DNA is TGTGCCAGCAGCTCAATGCAGCGGGGGGACACAGATACGCAGTATTTT. V and J are TRBV7-3 and TRBJ2-3, with 9 bases aligning to TRBD2. With 4 bases clipped from V and 2 bases from J, the junction kept 7 bases outside the gene matches. The CDR3 length is 16 residues. From germline, CDR1 is SGHTA and CDR2 FQGTGA.

This sequence joins TRBV6-5 and TRBJ2-1, with a tentative D call TRBD2 (5 bases). Germline V gene lookup returns CDR1 MNHEY and CDR2 SVGAGI. V was pared by 4 bases and J by 10 bases, with 14 bases between. The CDR3 spans 13 residues. This CDR3 is CASSSSRGAEQFF. CDR3 nucleotide sequence: TGTGCCAGCAGTTCCTCCCGGGGAGCGGAGCAGTTCTTC.

The chain combines TRBV7-2 with TRBJ2-7; a possible D gene is TRBD1 (5 bases). The CDR3 has 15 residues. Trimming shortened V by 1 base and J by 5 bases, and 15 bases separated the two germline ends. Germline assignment: CDR1 SGHTA and CDR2 FQGNSA. CDR3 protein: CASSLGAREIDEQYF. The CDR3 coding sequence is TGTGCCAGCAGCTTAGGGGCCAGGGAAATTGACGAGCAGTACTTC.

Concerning this clone itself: The same CDR3 arises from other DNA sequences in this sample as well. In DNA, the CDR3 is TGTGCCAGCAGTTTTGGGGGGGCAGATACGCAGTATTTT. This codes for CASSFGGADTQYF. The chain joins TRBV27 to TRBJ2-3, with 7 bases fitting TRBD2. V lost 3 bases, J lost 4 bases, and 1 base stayed unmatched. Germline V gene sequence: CDR1 MNHEY, CDR2 SMNVEV (reference sequence). The CDR3 has 13 amino acids.

The chain is built from TRBV5-5 and TRBJ2-1, with D possibly matching TRBD2 (6 bases). This CDR3 is 18 amino acids long. Germline V lookup: CDR1 SGHKS, CDR2 YYEKEE (reference sequence). Between the trimmed V and J ends, which lost 4 bases and 4 bases, there was a span of 24 bases. In DNA, the CDR3 is TGTGCCAGCAGCCCCGCATTAGGATCCGGGGGACCTTACAATGAGCAGTTCTTC. This encodes CASSPALGSGGPYNEQFF.

This chain joins TRBV11-2 and TRBJ2-7; 8 bases align to TRBD1. Germline CDR1 and CDR2: SGHAT and FQNNGV. The CDR3 has 15 residues. Trimming removed 0 bases from V and 8 bases from J; junction bases left unmatched: 9. In nucleotides, the CDR3 is TGTGCCAGCAGCTTAGAGGCAGGGGGCTTGTCAAAGCAGTACTTC. It yields the protein CASSLEAGGLSKQYF.

The chain has TRBV7-9 and TRBJ1-4; D is unresolved. Germline V gene data show CDR1 as SEHNR and CDR2 as FQNEAQ (reference sequence). CDR3 length equals 14 residues. V lost 2 bases, J lost 5 bases, and 9 bases lay in between. CDR3 protein: CASSLPGVNEKLFF. The DNA of the CDR3 is TGTGCCAGCAGCTTACCCGGGGTCAATGAAAAACTGTTTTTT.

The chain has TRBV9 and TRBJ1-1; D is unresolved. This CDR3 is 15 amino acids long. Germline CDR1 and CDR2: SGDLS and YYNGEE. V was clipped by 2 bases and J by 1 base, with 12 bases between them. CDR3 DNA sequence: TGTGCCAGCAGCGTCGCCTGGCATCAGAACACTGAAGCTTTCTTT. This gives the protein CASSVAWHQNTEAFF.

The rearrangement links TRBV9 to TRBJ2-7, with D perhaps TRBD1 (6 bases). CDR1 and CDR2 (germline): SGDLS, YYNGEE. This CDR3 is 15 amino acids long. Trimming pared 0 bases from V and 0 bases from J, leaving 10 bases between. The CDR3 loop is CASSVGGPSSYEQYF. DNA for the CDR3: TGTGCCAGCAGCGTAGGGGGGCCGAGCTCCTACGAGCAGTACTTC.

The V call is TRBV27, the J call TRBJ1-2, with TRBD1 identical over 7 bases. The CDR3 sequence is 17 residues long. Germline V gene sequence: CDR1 MNHEY, CDR2 SMNVEV (reference sequence). V lost 4 bases, J lost 2 bases, and 13 bases stayed unmatched. The CDR3 sequence is CASSSGGPPGQNYGYTF. CDR3 DNA: TGTGCCAGCAGTTCAGGGGGGCCTCCGGGACAGAACTATGGCTACACCTTC.

This clone appeared once. V and J are TRBV30 and TRBJ1-2; D not certain. CDR3 size: 12 residues. In germline, CDR1 is GTSNPN, CDR2 SVGIG (reference sequence). CDR3: CARRAGYYGYTF. The CDR3 DNA follows: TGTGCACGGCGGGCGGGATACTATGGCTACACCTTC.